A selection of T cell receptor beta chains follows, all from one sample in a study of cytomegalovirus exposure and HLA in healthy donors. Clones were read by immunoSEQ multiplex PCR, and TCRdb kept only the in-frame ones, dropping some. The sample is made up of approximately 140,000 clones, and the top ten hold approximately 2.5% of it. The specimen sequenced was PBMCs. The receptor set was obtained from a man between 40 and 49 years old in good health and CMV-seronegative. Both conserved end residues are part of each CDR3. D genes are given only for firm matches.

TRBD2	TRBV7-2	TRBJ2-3	CASSLKAGAPTDTQYF	TGTGCCAGCAGCTTAAAAGCGGGGGCTCCCACAGATACGCAGTATTTT
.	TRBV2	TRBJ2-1	CANSDAGTSYNEQFF	TGTGCCAACAGTGACGCCGGGACATCCTACAATGAGCAGTTCTTC
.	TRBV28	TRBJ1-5	CASSLFAGDYNQPQHF	TGTGCCAGCAGTTTATTTGCAGGGGATTACAATCAGCCCCAGCATTTT
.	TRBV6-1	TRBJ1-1	CASSDWGLNTEAFF	TGTGCCAGCAGTGATTGGGGGCTGAACACTGAAGCTTTCTTT
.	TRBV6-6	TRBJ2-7	CASSGTVGGYEQYF	TGTGCCAGCAGCGGGACAGTTGGAGGGTACGAGCAGTACTTC
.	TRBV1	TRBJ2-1	CTSSPYGDNYGDNEQFF	TGCACCAGCAGCCCCTACGGGGACAACTACGGGGACAATGAGCAGTTCTTC
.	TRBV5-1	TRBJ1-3	CASSYGANSGNTIYF	TGCGCCAGCAGCTATGGAGCCAACTCTGGAAACACCATATATTTT
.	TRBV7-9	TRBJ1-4	CASSLERPGEKLFF	TGTGCCAGCAGCTTAGAGCGTCCGGGGGAAAAACTGTTTTTT
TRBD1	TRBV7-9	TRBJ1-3	CASSPQGAAGNTIYF	TGTGCCAGCAGCCCCCAGGGGGCGGCTGGAAACACCATATATTTT
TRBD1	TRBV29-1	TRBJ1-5	CSVGQGGEPQHF	TGCAGCGTCGGACAGGGGGGAGAACCCCAGCATTTT
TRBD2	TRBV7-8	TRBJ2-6	CASSQDGGGFSSGANVLTF	TGTGCCAGCAGCCAGGACGGCGGGGGGTTTTCCTCTGGGGCCAACGTCCTGACTTTC
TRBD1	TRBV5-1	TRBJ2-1	CASSLRQGANNEQFF	TGCGCCAGCAGCTTGAGGCAGGGGGCAAACAATGAGCAGTTCTTC
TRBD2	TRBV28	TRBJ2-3	CASSLGGGGNTQYF	TGTGCCAGCAGTTTAGGGGGCGGGGGGAATACGCAGTATTTT
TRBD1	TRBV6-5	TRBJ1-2	CASRRDSSYGYTF	TGTGCCAGCAGAAGGGACAGCAGCTATGGCTACACCTTC
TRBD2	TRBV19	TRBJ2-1	CASRQGGLAGGSVREQFF	TGTGCCAGTAGACAGGGAGGCCTAGCGGGGGGATCCGTTCGGGAGCAGTTCTTC
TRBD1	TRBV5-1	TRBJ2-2	CASSLLTGGTGELFF	TGCGCCAGCAGCTTGCTAACAGGGGGCACCGGGGAGCTGTTTTTT
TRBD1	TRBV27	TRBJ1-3	CASSSGQGRGNTIYF	TGTGCCAGCAGTTCGGGACAGGGCCGTGGAAACACCATATATTTT
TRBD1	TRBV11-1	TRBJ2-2	CASSTDRRTGELFF	TGTGCCAGCAGCACGGACAGGCGGACCGGGGAGCTGTTTTTT
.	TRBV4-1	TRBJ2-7	CASSQVSVYEQYF	TGCGCCAGCAGCCAAGTTTCGGTATACGAGCAGTACTTC
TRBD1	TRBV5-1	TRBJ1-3	CASSLGTGGSMSSGNTIYF	TGCGCCAGCAGCTTAGGGACAGGGGGTTCAATGAGCTCTGGAAACACCATATATTTT
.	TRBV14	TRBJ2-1	CASSYILSYNEQFF	TGTGCCAGCAGCTACATTCTCTCCTACAATGAGCAGTTCTTC
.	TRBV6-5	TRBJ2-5	CASSYSTGHQETQYF	TGTGCCAGCAGTTACTCGACAGGTCACCAAGAGACCCAGTACTTC
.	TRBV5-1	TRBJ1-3	CASSLDGSGNTIYF	TGCGCCAGCAGCTTGGACGGTTCTGGAAACACCATATATTTT
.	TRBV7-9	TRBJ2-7	CASEATSYEQYF	TGTGCCTCGGAGGCGACGTCCTACGAGCAGTACTTC
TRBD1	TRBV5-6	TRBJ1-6	CASSLDRGVSPLHF	TGTGCCAGCAGCTTGGACAGGGGAGTTTCACCCCTCCACTTT
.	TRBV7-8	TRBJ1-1	CASSLTHSKKNTEAFF	TGTGCCAGCAGCTTAACCCACTCAAAAAAGAACACTGAAGCTTTCTTT
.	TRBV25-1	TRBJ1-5	CASTSGDQPQHF	TGTGCCAGCACGTCGGGGGATCAGCCCCAGCATTTT
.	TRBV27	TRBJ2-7	CASSPQGLGTYEQYF	TGTGCCAGCAGTCCTCAGGGCCTTGGGACCTACGAGCAGTACTTC
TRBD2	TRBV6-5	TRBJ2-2	CASTTSGGKYGELFF	TGTGCCAGCACCACTAGCGGGGGGAAATACGGGGAGCTGTTTTTT
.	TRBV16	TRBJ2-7	CASSQTTAYEQYF	TGTGCCAGCAGCCAAACGACAGCCTACGAGCAGTACTTC
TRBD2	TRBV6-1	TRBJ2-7	CASRASGGSYEQYF	TGTGCCAGCAGGGCCTCGGGGGGATCCTACGAGCAGTACTTC
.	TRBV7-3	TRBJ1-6	CASSIVLMSSPLHF	TGTGCCAGCAGCATCGTCCTAATGAGTTCACCCCTCCACTTT
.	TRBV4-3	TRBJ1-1	CASSQEGEVGTEAFF	TGCGCCAGCAGCCAAGAAGGGGAGGTTGGCACTGAAGCTTTCTTT
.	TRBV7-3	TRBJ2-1	CASSLQGWDNEQFF	TGTGCCAGCAGCCTCCAGGGTTGGGACAATGAGCAGTTCTTC
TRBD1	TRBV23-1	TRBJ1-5	CASSQSDRRQGNQPQHF	TGCGCCAGCAGTCAATCAGACAGGCGACAGGGAAATCAGCCCCAGCATTTT
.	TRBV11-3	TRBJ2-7	CASSLRDTYEQYF	TGTGCCAGCAGCTTGAGGGACACCTACGAGCAGTACTTC
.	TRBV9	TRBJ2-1	CASSVAPWGDEQFF	TGTGCCAGCAGCGTAGCCCCCTGGGGAGATGAGCAGTTCTTC
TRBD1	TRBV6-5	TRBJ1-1	CASTRTGPDTEAFF	TGTGCCAGCACCAGGACAGGGCCCGATACTGAAGCTTTCTTT
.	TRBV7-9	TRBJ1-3	CASSPLASGNTIYF	TGTGCCAGCAGCCCATTGGCTTCTGGAAACACCATATATTTT
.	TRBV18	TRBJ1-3	CASSPAGASGNTIYF	TGTGCCAGCTCACCCGCGGGGGCATCTGGAAACACCATATATTTT
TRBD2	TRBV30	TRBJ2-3	CAWSPTRQRGDTDTQYF	TGTGCCTGGAGTCCGACCCGACAGCGGGGGGACACAGATACGCAGTATTTT
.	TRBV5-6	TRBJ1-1	CASSPAVGDTEAFF	TGTGCCAGCAGCCCCGCGGTCGGGGACACTGAAGCTTTCTTT
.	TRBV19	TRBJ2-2	CASSISRFGELFF	TGTGCCAGTAGTATTAGCCGGTTCGGGGAGCTGTTTTTT
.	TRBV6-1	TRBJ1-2	CASSDSRWARGYTF	TGTGCCAGCAGTGACTCAAGGTGGGCCCGAGGCTACACCTTC
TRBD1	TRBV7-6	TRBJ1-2	CASSPQNSRTGGGYTF	TGTGCCAGCAGCCCGCAAAACTCTCGGACAGGGGGCGGCTACACCTTC
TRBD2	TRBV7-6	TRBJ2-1	CASSLVTSGDNEQFF	TGTGCCAGCAGCTTAGTGACTAGCGGGGACAATGAGCAGTTCTTC
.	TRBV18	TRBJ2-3	CASSPTLTDTQYF	TGTGCCAGCTCACCTACTCTCACAGATACGCAGTATTTT
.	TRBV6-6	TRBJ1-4	CASSHSRGPLFF	TGTGCCAGCAGTCACTCCCGCGGGCCCCTGTTTTTT
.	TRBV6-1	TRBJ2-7	CASSDLAEQYF	TGTGCCAGCAGTGATTTAGCGGAGCAGTACTTC
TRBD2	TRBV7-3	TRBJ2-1	CASSQTSGGYNEQFF	TGTGCCAGCAGCCAGACTAGCGGGGGCTACAATGAGCAGTTCTTC
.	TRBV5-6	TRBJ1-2	CASSLVVGGYTF	TGTGCCAGCAGCTTGGTGGTCGGTGGCTACACCTTC
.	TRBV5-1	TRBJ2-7	CASSPGFDSYEQYF	TGCGCCAGCAGCCCTGGTTTTGACAGCTACGAGCAGTACTTC
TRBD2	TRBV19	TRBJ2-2	CASRNSGGGNTGELFF	TGTGCCAGTAGGAATAGCGGGGGGGGAAACACCGGGGAGCTGTTTTTT
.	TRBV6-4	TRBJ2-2	CASSKDRNTGELFF	TGTGCCAGCAGTAAGGACAGAAACACCGGGGAGCTGTTTTTT
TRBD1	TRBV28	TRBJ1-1	CASLGQLKNTEAFF	TGTGCCAGCTTGGGACAGCTGAAGAACACTGAAGCTTTCTTT
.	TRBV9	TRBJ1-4	CASSVAERGGEKLFF	TGTGCCAGCAGCGTAGCCGAAAGGGGGGGTGAAAAACTGTTTTTT
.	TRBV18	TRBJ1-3	CASSPDGVSGNTIYF	TGTGCCAGCTCACCAGACGGGGTCTCTGGAAACACCATATATTTT
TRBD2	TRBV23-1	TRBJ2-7	CASSQSTTSGTRDYEQYF	TGCGCCAGCAGTCAATCGACGACTAGCGGGACGAGAGACTACGAGCAGTACTTC
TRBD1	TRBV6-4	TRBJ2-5	CASSDGSGQGASETQYF	TGTGCCAGCAGTGACGGATCGGGACAGGGGGCTTCTGAGACCCAGTACTTC